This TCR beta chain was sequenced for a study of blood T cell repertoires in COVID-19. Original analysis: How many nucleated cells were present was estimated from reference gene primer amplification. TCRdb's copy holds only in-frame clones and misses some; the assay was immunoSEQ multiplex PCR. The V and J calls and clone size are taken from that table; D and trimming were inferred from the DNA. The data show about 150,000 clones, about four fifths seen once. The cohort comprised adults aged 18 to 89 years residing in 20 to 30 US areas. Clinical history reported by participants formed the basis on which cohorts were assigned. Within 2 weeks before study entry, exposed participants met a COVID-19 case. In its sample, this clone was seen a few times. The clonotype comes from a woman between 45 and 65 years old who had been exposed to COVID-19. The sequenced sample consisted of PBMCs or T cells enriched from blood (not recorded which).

As DNA, the CDR3 is TGTGCCAGCAGCGGGCCCCCCCAGGGGACCCTGAACACTGAAGCTTTCTTT. The encoded protein is CASSGPPQGTLNTEAFF. V gene TRBV11-2 combines with J gene TRBJ1-1; D may be TRBD1 (6 bases). CDR1 is SGHAT and CDR2 is FQNNGV in the germline V gene. The V end lost 5 bases, the J end lost 0 bases, and 19 bases lay between the germline ends. This CDR3 is 17 amino acids long.